This T cell receptor (beta chain) was recovered during a study of cytomegalovirus exposure and HLA in healthy donors. The PCR contained 60 Vbeta and 13 Jbeta primers. The method was immunoSEQ multiplex PCR; TCRdb's version includes in-frame clones alone and lacks a portion of them. The sample lists 150,000 to 250,000 clones, over 75% seen once, with 0.098% in the top ten. This clone was counted between two and nine times. The CDR3 covers 13 residues. V was trimmed by 0 bases and J by 6 bases, leaving 8 bases between them. CDR1 is LGHNA, CDR2 YSLEER, per germline. This TCR derives from a boy between 2 and 10 years old in good health and CMV-seronegative. The rearrangement uses TRBV4-3 and TRBJ1-1, with D perhaps matching TRBD1 (5 bases). Sequences were obtained from PBMCs. DNA for the CDR3: TGCGCCAGCAGCCAAGAGGGGCGGCCTGAAGCTTTCTTT. Amino acid sequence: CASSQEGRPEAFF.